A single sample is the source of the 29 T cell receptor beta chains below, sequenced in a study of OX40 agonist ivuxolimab in advanced cancers. The protocol was immunoSEQ multiplex PCR, while the TCRdb copy is restricted to in-frame clones and leaves out a portion. The sample has 30,000 to 45,000 clones; about three quarters are singletons. Sequencing was performed on CD4+ or CD8+ T cells sorted from blood, taken in a trial of the OX40 agonist ivuxolimab. Receptors were obtained from an adult with an advanced solid tumor such as melanoma, head and neck, liver or kidney cancer.

The chain couples TRBV5-6 to TRBJ2-3; possible D gene TRBD2, 6 bases. The CDR3 is 14 amino acids. V lost 2 bases to trimming and J lost 7 bases, with 14 bases between them. Germline V gene sequence: CDR1 SGHDT, CDR2 YYEEEE. The CDR3 loop is CASSLLVGGNTQYF. CDR3 bases: TGTGCCAGCAGCTTACTGGTCGGGGGTAATACGCAGTATTTT.

The V gene is TRBV5-8, the J gene TRBJ1-1; D is possibly TRBD1 (5 bases). CDR3 length: 14 amino acids. V lost 3 bases to trimming and J lost 1 base, with 10 bases between them. CDR1 is SGHTS, CDR2 YDEGEE, per germline. In DNA form, the CDR3 reads TGTGCCAGCAGCTGGGGACGGTCGAACACTGAAGCTTTCTTT. This codes for CASSWGRSNTEAFF.

This clone was counted once. The chain has TRBV11-1 and TRBJ2-2, with D perhaps given as TRBD1 or TRBD2 (5 bases each). CDR1 is SGHAT, CDR2 FQDESV, per germline (reference sequence). The CDR3 consists of 15 residues. The V gene lost 0 bases and the J gene lost 0 bases, with 5 bases spanning the gap. Here the CDR3 reads CASSLAGANTGELFF. The CDR3 DNA reads TGTGCCAGCAGCTTAGCGGGGGCGAACACCGGGGAGCTGTTTTTT. Drawing the rest from reference TRBV11-1 and TRBJ2-2, the complete variable domain is EAEVAQSPRYKITEKSQAVAFWCDPISGHATLYWYRQILGQGPELLVQFQDESVVDDSQLPKDRFSAERLKGVDSTLKIQPAELGDSAMYLCASSLAGANTGELFFGEGSRLTVL.

The gene calls are TRBV18 and TRBJ1-3, with D perhaps TRBD1 (5 bases). Germline V CDR1 and CDR2: KGHSH, LQKENI. V lost 2 bases and J 0 bases, leaving 11 bases between the germline ends. This CDR3 comprises 16 residues. The CDR3 loop is CASSPDSLFSGNTIYF. In DNA form, the CDR3 reads TGTGCCAGCTCACCAGACAGCCTATTCTCTGGAAACACCATATATTTT. Using reference TRBV18 and TRBJ1-3 for the parts outside the CDR3, the full variable domain is NAGVMQNPRHLVRRRGQEARLRCSPMKGHSHVYWYRQLPEEGLKFMVYLQKENIIDESGMPKERFSAEFPKEGPSILRIQQVVRGDSAAYFCASSPDSLFSGNTIYFGEGSWLTVV.

This clone was seen more than once but under ten times. The chain has TRBV6-1 and TRBJ1-1; D gene ambiguous. V was shortened by 5 bases and J by 0 bases, with 7 bases between the two germline ends. Germline V gives CDR1 MNHNS, CDR2 SASEGT. CDR3 length: 13 residues. The CDR3 nucleotides are TGTGCCAGCAGTTCGACCATGAACACTGAAGCTTTCTTT. The encoded protein is CASSSTMNTEAFF.

The CDR3 protein is CASSVSGSGHNEQFF. The DNA of the CDR3 is TGTGCCAGCAGTGTTAGCGGGAGTGGCCACAATGAGCAGTTCTTC. The chain couples TRBV7-3 to TRBJ2-1; 9 nucleotides match TRBD2. This CDR3 is built from 15 residues. Losses at the gene ends were 6 bases for V and 5 bases for J; bases not matched to a gene: 8. Germline CDR1 and CDR2: SGHTA and FQGTGA.

This chain connects TRBV2 to TRBJ2-2, with D possibly being TRBD2 (5 bases). The CDR3 loop spans 11 amino acids. Germline loops: CDR1 SNHLY, CDR2 FYNNEI. V was cut by 6 bases and J by 7 bases, with 6 bases left in between. CDR3 amino acids: CASREDGELFF. DNA for the CDR3: TGTGCCAGCAGGGAGGACGGGGAGCTGTTTTTT. The whole variable domain, remainder taken from reference TRBV2 and TRBJ2-2, is EPEVTQTPSHQVTQMGQEVILRCVPISNHLYFYWYRQILGQKVEFLVSFYNNEISEKSEIFDDQFSVERPDGSNFTLKIRSTKLEDSAMYFCASREDGELFFGEGSRLTVL.

The chain combines TRBV18 with TRBJ2-1, with 7 bases that match TRBD1. The CDR3 spans 14 residues. J was trimmed by 0 bases and V by 7 bases; bases with no gene match: 3. Germline-derived CDR1 and CDR2 are KGHSH and LQKENI. The CDR3: CASCRQGSYNEQFF. CDR3 nucleotide sequence: TGTGCCAGCTGCCGACAGGGCTCCTACAATGAGCAGTTCTTC.

The chain recombines TRBV28 with TRBJ2-4, with D maybe TRBD1 (6 bases). Per germline, CDR1 MDHEN and CDR2 SYDVKM. This CDR3 region has 15 residues. V lost 5 bases and J lost 7, with 18 bases in between. CDR3 residues: CASSATGTMRNIQYF. The CDR3 region has the DNA TGTGCCAGCAGTGCGACAGGAACCATGAGGAACATTCAGTACTTC. Full variable domain (rest looked up from reference TRBV28 and TRBJ2-4): DVKVTQSSRYLVKRTGEKVFLECVQDMDHENMFWYRQDPGLGLRLIYFSYDVKMKEKGDIPEGYSVSREKKERFSLILESASTNQTSMYLCASSATGTMRNIQYFGAGTRLSVL.

This chain links TRBV6-6 with TRBJ2-1; no definite D call. Germline-derived CDR1 and CDR2 are MNHNY and SVGAGI (reference sequence). Trimming removed 2 bases at V and 10 bases at J, with 6 bases between. The CDR3 consists of 11 residues. Here the CDR3 DNA reads TGTGCCAGCAGTTACCGTGAGGAGCAGTTCTTC. This sequence encodes CASSYREEQFF.

The gene calls are TRBV29-1 and TRBJ2-7; D is undetermined. V lost 4 bases, J lost 2 bases, and 12 bases lay in between. CDR3 length: 13 residues. Germline V lookup: CDR1 SQVTM, CDR2 ANQGSEA. The CDR3 region has the DNA TGCAGCGTTGGGGAAGGTTTCCCCTACGAGCAGTACTTC. It is translated as CSVGEGFPYEQYF.

J is TRBJ2-1 and V is TRBV7-3; D ambiguous. Trimming removed 3 bases at V and 5 bases at J, with 8 bases between. The CDR3 has 13 residues. The V gene's germline CDR1 is SGHTA and CDR2 FQGTGA. CDR3 residues: CASSFRSNNEQFF. CDR3 coding DNA: TGTGCCAGCAGCTTTAGGTCCAACAATGAGCAGTTCTTC.

This clone was seen only once. The chain recombines TRBV28 with TRBJ1-6; D not certain. From germline, CDR1 is MDHEN and CDR2 SYDVKM. V lost 5 bases and J 10 bases, leaving 9 bases between the germline ends. The CDR3 loop spans 12 amino acids. This CDR3 is CASSLPWSPLHF. CDR3 bases: TGTGCCAGCAGTCTCCCTTGGTCACCCCTCCACTTT.

This chain connects TRBV19 to TRBJ2-7; weak D call: TRBD2 (5 bases). CDR3 size: 13 residues. V dropped 5 bases and J dropped 2 bases, with 10 bases sitting between them. Germline V CDR1 and CDR2: LNHDA, SQIVND (reference sequence). The CDR3, as DNA: TGTGCCAGTAGTCGGGGTTTGCCCTACGAGCAGTACTTC. The encoded protein is CASSRGLPYEQYF.

This rearrangement joins TRBV10-3 to TRBJ1-6; the match to TRBD1 covers 12 bases. The V segment lost 11 bases and the J segment 6 bases; nucleotides outside the gene matches: 8. The germline V gene has CDR1 ENHRY and CDR2 SYGVKD. The CDR3 length is 15 residues. As DNA, the CDR3 is TGTGCCTCAAAGCCGGGACAGGGGGCTAATTCACCCCTCCACTTT. Amino acid sequence: CASKPGQGANSPLHF.

This clone was seen more than once but under ten times. This chain joins TRBV6-5 and TRBJ1-1; maybe TRBD1 (5 bases). This CDR3 region has 14 residues. Trimming left V 8 bases short and J 8 bases short, with 21 bases between. Germline CDR1 MNHEY, CDR2 SVGAGI. Written as DNA, the CDR3 is TGTGCCAGCGGGGAGTACATGGGGCGACGGGAAGCTTTCTTT. Residues: CASGEYMGRREAFF.

In DNA, the CDR3 is TGTGCCAGCAGCTTAGCCACCAGTTCCGGTGAGCAGTACTTC. This codes for CASSLATSSGEQYF. This chain joins TRBV7-9 and TRBJ2-7, with D uncertain. V was trimmed by 0 bases and J by 7 bases, leaving 13 bases between them. The CDR3 loop spans 14 amino acids. Germline CDR1 and CDR2: SEHNR and FQNEAQ (reference sequence).

The rearrangement uses TRBV7-6 and TRBJ1-6, with TRBD1 as a possible D gene (6 bases). Trimming removed 2 bases from V and 5 bases from J, with 10 bases in between. The CDR3 loop spans 15 amino acids. From germline, CDR1 is SGHVS and CDR2 FNYEAQ. The CDR3 region is CASSLIRTDNSPLHF. CDR3 nucleotide sequence: TGTGCCAGCAGCTTAATAAGGACAGATAATTCACCCCTCCACTTT.

This chain joins TRBV25-1 and TRBJ1-5; D ambiguous. From germline, CDR1 is MGHDK and CDR2 SYGVNS. CDR3 length: 14 amino acids. Trimming shortened V by 0 bases and J by 3 bases, and 6 bases separated the two germline ends. The CDR3 sequence: CASSEYLTNQPQHF. The CDR3 nucleotides read TGTGCCAGCAGTGAATACCTTACCAATCAGCCCCAGCATTTT.

The chain is built from TRBV27 and TRBJ1-6; 8 bases line up with TRBD1. The CDR3 has 16 residues. The germline gives CDR1 MNHEY, CDR2 SMNVEV (reference sequence). V shed 1 base and J 10 bases; nucleotides not matched to a gene: 9. DNA for the CDR3: TGTGCCAGCAGTTTATTTTCAGGGGGCGTGAGCTCACCCCTCCACTTT. Translating gives CASSLFSGGVSSPLHF.

Remarks on this clone: At one end the junction does not follow the germline gene, possibly because of a read error. This chain uses TRBV7-3 with TRBJ2-7; 7 bases align to TRBD1. The CDR3 extends over 14 amino acids. CDR1 and CDR2 (germline): SGHTA, FQGTGA. This chain's CDR3 is CASSADNRGHRKSF. In DNA, the CDR3 is TGTGCCAGCAGCGCCGACAACAGGGGACACCGTAAAAGCTTC.

The rearrangement links TRBV19 to TRBJ2-3; D might be TRBD1 (7 bases). V lost 7 bases to trimming and J lost 2 bases, with 10 bases between them. CDR1 LNHDA and CDR2 SQIVND come from the germline V gene (reference sequence). There are 13 residues in the CDR3. CDR3: CASTGGNTDTQYF. The CDR3 coding sequence is TGTGCCAGTACAGGGGGGAACACAGATACGCAGTATTTT.

The chain uses TRBV9 and TRBJ2-1, with 8 nucleotides matching TRBD1. Germline values: CDR1 SGDLS, CDR2 YYNGEE. This CDR3 comprises 15 residues. The trim removed 0 bases at V and 7 bases at J, leaving 6 bases unmatched. The CDR3 nucleotides are TGTGCCAGCAGCGTAGTTGGACAGGGCCTAAATGAGCAGTTCTTC. Its protein is CASSVVGQGLNEQFF. The full variable domain, with the rest looked up from reference TRBV9 and TRBJ2-1, is DSGVTQTPKHLITATGQRVTLRCSPRSGDLSVYWYQQSLDQGLQFLIQYYNGEERAKGNILERFSAQQFPDLHSELNLSSLELGDSALYFCASSVVGQGLNEQFFGPGTRLTVL.

V usage is TRBV28 and J usage is TRBJ2-3; the D call may be TRBD1 or TRBD2 (5 bases each). The V end was cut by 8 bases, the J end by 7 bases, with 13 bases between. The CDR3 extends over 12 amino acids. The V gene's germline CDR1 is MDHEN and CDR2 SYDVKM. The DNA for the CDR3 is TGTGCCAGCGGGACGCGGTCGAATACGCAGTATTTT. Encoded protein: CASGTRSNTQYF.

This clone appeared a single time. This chain links TRBV4-1 with TRBJ1-4; D may be TRBD1 (5 bases). This CDR3 region has 16 residues. Germline V lookup: CDR1 MGHRA, CDR2 YSYEKL. The V gene lost 6 bases and the J gene lost 7 bases, with 21 bases spanning the gap. CDR3 protein: CASRSLPSGFGEKLFF. The DNA of the CDR3 is TGCGCCAGCAGATCGCTACCATCAGGGTTTGGTGAAAAACTGTTTTTT.

J is TRBJ1-4 and V is TRBV18, with 8 bases that match TRBD1. The V and J ends lost 3 bases and 8 bases, in that order; junction bases with no gene match: 8. Germline V CDR1 and CDR2: KGHSH, LQKENI. The CDR3 spans 15 residues. CDR3 sequence: CASSPQTGENEKLFF. Here the CDR3 DNA reads TGTGCCAGCTCACCCCAGACAGGGGAGAACGAAAAACTGTTTTTT.

The chain carries TRBV27 and TRBJ2-1, with D possibly being TRBD2 (6 bases). Trimming took off 5 bases at V and 6 bases at J, with 20 bases between the two ends. The CDR3 length is 16 residues. Germline V gene lookup returns CDR1 MNHEY and CDR2 SMNVEV (reference sequence). CDR3 protein: CASSSLGGAPINEQFF. The CDR3, as DNA: TGTGCCAGCAGTAGCCTCGGCGGGGCACCTATCAATGAGCAGTTCTTC.

The rearrangement links TRBV5-1 to TRBJ1-2; D is uncertain. In germline, CDR1 is SGHRS, CDR2 YFSETQ. This CDR3 comprises 13 residues. Trimming pared 0 bases from V and 5 bases from J, leaving 8 bases between. The CDR3 is CASSLERLYGYTF. The CDR3 DNA reads TGCGCCAGCAGCTTGGAAAGACTATATGGCTACACCTTC.

V gene TRBV6-5 combines with J gene TRBJ2-7, with TRBD1 matching over 8 bases. From germline, CDR1 is MNHEY and CDR2 SVGAGI. CDR3 length: 14 amino acids. J was trimmed by 3 bases and V by 4 bases; bases with no gene match: 5. The CDR3: CASSSGQGNYEQYF. In DNA form, the CDR3 reads TGTGCCAGCAGTTCTGGACAGGGTAACTACGAGCAGTACTTC.